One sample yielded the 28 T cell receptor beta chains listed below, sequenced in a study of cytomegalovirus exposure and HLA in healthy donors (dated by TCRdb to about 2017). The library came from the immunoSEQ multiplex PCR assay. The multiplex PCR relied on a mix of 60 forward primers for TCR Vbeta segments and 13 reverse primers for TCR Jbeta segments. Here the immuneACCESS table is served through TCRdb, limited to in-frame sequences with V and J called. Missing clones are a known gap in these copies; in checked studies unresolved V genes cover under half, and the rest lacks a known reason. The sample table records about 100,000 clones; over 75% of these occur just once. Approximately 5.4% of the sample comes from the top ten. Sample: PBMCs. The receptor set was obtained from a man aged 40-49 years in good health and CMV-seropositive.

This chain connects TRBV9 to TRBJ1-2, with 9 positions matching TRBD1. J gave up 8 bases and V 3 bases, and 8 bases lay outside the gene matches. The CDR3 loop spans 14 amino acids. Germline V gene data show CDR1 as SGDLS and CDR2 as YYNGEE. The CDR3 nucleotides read TGTGCCAGCAGCGCCGCAACAGGGGGCGCGGGCTACACCTTC. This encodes CASSAATGGAGYTF.

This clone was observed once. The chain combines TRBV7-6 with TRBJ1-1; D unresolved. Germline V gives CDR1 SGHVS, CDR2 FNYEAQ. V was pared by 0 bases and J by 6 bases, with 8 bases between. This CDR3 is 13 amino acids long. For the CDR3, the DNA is TGTGCCAGCAGCTTAGCGGAGGGTTCTGAAGCTTTCTTT. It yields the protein CASSLAEGSEAFF.

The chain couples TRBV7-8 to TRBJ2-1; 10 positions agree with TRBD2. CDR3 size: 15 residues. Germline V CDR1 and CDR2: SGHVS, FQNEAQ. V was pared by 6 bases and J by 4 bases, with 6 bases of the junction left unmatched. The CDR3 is CASRTGTSEYNEQFF. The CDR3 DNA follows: TGTGCCAGCAGAACCGGGACTAGCGAGTACAATGAGCAGTTCTTC.

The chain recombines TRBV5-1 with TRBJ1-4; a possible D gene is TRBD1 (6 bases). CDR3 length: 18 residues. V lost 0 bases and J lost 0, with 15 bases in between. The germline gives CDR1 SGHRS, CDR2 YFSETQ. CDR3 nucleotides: TGCGCCAGCAGCTTGGGGACAGTGGGGGCATCAACTAATGAAAAACTGTTTTTT. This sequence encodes CASSLGTVGASTNEKLFF.

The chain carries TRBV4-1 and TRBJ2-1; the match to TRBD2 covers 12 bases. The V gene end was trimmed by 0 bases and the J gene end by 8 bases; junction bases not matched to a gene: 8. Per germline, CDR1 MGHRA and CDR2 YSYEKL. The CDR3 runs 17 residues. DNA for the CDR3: TGCGCCAGCAGCCAAGATGTACTAGCGGGAGGACCTGATGAGCAGTTCTTC. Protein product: CASSQDVLAGGPDEQFF.

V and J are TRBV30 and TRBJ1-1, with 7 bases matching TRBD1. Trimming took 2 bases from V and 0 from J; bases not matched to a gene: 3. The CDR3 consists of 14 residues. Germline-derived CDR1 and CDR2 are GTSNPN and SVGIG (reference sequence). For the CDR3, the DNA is TGTGCCTGGAGTAGGGACAGTTTGAACACTGAAGCTTTCTTT. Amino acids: CAWSRDSLNTEAFF.

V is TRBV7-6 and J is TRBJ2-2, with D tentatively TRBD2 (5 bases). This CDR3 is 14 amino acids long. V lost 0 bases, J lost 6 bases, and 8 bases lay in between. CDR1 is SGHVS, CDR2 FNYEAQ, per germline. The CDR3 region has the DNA TGTGCCAGCAGCTTAGCTCGGACTCCCGGGGAGCTGTTTTTT. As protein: CASSLARTPGELFF.

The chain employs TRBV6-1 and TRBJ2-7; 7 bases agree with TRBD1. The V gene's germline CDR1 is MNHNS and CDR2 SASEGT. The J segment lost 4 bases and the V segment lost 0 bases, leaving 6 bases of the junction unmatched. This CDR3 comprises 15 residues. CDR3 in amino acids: CASSEATGQWYEQYF. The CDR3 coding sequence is TGTGCCAGCAGTGAAGCAACGGGACAGTGGTACGAGCAGTACTTC.

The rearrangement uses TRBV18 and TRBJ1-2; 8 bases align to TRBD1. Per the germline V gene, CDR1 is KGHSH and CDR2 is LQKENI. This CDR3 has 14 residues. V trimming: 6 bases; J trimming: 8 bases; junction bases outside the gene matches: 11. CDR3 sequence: CASSFDRGDSGYTF. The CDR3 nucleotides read TGTGCCAGCTCTTTCGACAGGGGAGATTCCGGCTACACCTTC. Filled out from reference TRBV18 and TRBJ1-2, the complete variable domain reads NAGVMQNPRHLVRRRGQEARLRCSPMKGHSHVYWYRQLPEEGLKFMVYLQKENIIDESGMPKERFSAEFPKEGPSILRIQQVVRGDSAAYFCASSFDRGDSGYTFGSGTRLTVV.

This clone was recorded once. The DNA for the CDR3 is TGTGCCACCAAAAATCAGGGCTCGAACACTGAAGCTTTCTTT. The encoded protein is CATKNQGSNTEAFF. The chain links TRBV19 to TRBJ1-1, with D tentatively TRBD1 (5 bases). The V gene lost 10 bases and the J gene lost 1 base, with 16 bases spanning the gap. The CDR3 covers 14 residues. Germline V CDR1 and CDR2: LNHDA, SQIVND (reference sequence).

CDR3 sequence (DNA): TGTGCCAGCAGACCCGGGACACCCGCTGGCTACACCTTC. Protein product: CASRPGTPAGYTF. V usage is TRBV28 and J usage is TRBJ1-2, with D perhaps matching TRBD1 (6 bases). The CDR3 length is 13 residues. Looked up from germline, CDR1 is MDHEN and CDR2 is SYDVKM. V was trimmed by 6 bases and J by 7 bases, leaving 15 bases between them.

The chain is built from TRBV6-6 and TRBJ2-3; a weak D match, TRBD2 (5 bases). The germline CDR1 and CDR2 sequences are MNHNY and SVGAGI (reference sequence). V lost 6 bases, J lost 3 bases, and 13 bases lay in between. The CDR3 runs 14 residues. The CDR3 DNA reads TGTGCCAGCAGAGAGGGAAAAGGGACAGATACGCAGTATTTT. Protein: CASREGKGTDTQYF.

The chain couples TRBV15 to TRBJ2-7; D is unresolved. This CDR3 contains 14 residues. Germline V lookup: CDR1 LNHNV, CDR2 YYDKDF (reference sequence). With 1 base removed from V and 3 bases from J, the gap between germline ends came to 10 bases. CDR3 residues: CATSRVGRLYEQYF. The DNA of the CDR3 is TGTGCCACCAGCAGAGTCGGCAGGCTCTACGAGCAGTACTTC.

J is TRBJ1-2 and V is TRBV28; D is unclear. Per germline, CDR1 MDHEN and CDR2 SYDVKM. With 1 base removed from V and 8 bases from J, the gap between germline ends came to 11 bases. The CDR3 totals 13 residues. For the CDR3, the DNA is TGTGCCAGCAGTTTATCACCTGGCGGCGGCTACACCTTC. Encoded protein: CASSLSPGGGYTF.

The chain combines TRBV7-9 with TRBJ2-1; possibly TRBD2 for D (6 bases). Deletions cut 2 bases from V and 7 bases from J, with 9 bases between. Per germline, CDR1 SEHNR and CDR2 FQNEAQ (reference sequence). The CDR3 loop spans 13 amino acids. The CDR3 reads CASSLKGRNEQFF. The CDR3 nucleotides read TGTGCCAGCAGCTTAAAGGGGAGGAATGAGCAGTTCTTC.

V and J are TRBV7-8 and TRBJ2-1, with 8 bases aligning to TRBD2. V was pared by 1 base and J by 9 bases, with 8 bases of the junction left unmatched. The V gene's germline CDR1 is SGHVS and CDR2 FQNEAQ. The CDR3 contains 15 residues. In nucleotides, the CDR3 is TGTGCCAGCAGCTTAGAAGGGACTAGTCCGTCTGAGCAGTTCTTC. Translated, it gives CASSLEGTSPSEQFF.

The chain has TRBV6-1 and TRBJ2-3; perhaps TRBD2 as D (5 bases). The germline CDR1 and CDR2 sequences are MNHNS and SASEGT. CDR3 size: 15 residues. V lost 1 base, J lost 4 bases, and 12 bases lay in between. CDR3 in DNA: TGTGCCAGCAGTGAAGATGCTAGCAATGCAGATACGCAGTATTTT. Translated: CASSEDASNADTQYF.

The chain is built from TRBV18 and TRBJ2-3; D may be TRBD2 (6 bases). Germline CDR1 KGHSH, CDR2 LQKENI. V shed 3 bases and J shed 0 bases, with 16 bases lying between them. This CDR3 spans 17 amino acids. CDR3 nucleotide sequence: TGTGCCAGCTCACCCCTGCCCAGCGGGTCTAGCACAGATACGCAGTATTTT. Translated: CASSPLPSGSSTDTQYF.

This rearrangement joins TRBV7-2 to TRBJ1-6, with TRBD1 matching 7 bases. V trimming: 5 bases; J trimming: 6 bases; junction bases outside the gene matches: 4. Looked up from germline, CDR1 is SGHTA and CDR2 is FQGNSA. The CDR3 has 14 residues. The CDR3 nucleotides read TGTGCCAGCAGCGTCACAGGGGTTAATTCACCCCTCCACTTT. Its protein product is CASSVTGVNSPLHF. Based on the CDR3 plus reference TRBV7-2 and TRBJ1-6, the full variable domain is GAGVSQSPSNKVTEKGKDVELRCDPISGHTALYWYRQSLGQGLEFLIYFQGNSAPDKSGLPSDRFSAERTGGSVSTLTIQRTQQEDSAVYLCASSVTGVNSPLHFGNGTRLTVT.

The DNA for the CDR3 is TGCGCCAGCAGGCCGGGACAGGGGATGGGTGAAGCTTTCTTT. It translates to CASRPGQGMGEAFF. The genes are TRBV5-1 and TRBJ1-1; 10 bases match TRBD1. CDR1 is SGHRS and CDR2 is YFSETQ in the germline V gene. V gave up 5 bases and J gave up 7 bases; unmatched junction bases: 8. The CDR3 loop spans 14 amino acids.

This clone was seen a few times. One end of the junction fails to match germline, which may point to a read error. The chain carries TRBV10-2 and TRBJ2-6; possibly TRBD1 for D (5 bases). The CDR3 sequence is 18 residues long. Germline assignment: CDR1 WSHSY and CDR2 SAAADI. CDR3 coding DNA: TGCGCCAGCAGCGCAGCATCTGTCACCCTCTCTGGGGCCAACGGCCTGACTTTC. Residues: CASSAASVTLSGANGLTF.

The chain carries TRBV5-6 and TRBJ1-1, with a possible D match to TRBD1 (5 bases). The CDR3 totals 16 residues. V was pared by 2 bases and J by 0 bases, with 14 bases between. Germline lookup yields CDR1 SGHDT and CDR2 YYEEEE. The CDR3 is CASSFGSGTMNTEAFF. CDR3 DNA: TGTGCCAGCAGCTTTGGGTCAGGGACTATGAACACTGAAGCTTTCTTT.

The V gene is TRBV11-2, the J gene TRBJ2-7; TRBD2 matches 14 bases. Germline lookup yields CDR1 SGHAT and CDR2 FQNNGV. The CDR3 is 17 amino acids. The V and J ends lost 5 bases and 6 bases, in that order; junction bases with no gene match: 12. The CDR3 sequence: CASSRTVRGLAGVEQYF. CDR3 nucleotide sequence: TGTGCCAGCAGCCGGACAGTGCGGGGACTAGCGGGGGTCGAGCAGTACTTC.

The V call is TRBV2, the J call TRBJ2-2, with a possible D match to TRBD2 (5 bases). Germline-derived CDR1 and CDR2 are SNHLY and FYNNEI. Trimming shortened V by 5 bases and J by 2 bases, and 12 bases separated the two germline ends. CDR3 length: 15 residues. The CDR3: CASSSGSSNTGELFF. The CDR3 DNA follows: TGTGCCAGCAGTAGCGGTTCTTCAAACACCGGGGAGCTGTTTTTT.

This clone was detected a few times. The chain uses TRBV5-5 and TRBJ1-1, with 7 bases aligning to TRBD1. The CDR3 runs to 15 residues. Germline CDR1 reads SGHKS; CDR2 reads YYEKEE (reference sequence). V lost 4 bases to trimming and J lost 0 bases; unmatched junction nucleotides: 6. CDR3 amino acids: CASSGLGTVNTEAFF. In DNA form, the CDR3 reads TGTGCCAGCAGCGGACTCGGGACAGTGAACACTGAAGCTTTCTTT. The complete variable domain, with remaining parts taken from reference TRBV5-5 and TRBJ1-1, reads DAGVTQSPTHLIKTRGQQVTLRCSPISGHKSVSWYQQVLGQGPQFIFQYYEKEERGRGNFPDRFSARQFPNYSSELNVNALLLGDSALYLCASSGLGTVNTEAFFGQGTRLTVV.

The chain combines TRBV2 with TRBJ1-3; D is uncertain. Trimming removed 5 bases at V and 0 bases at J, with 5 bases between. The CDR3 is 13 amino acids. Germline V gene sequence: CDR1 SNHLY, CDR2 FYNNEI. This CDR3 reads CASSPDSGNTIYF. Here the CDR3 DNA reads TGTGCCAGCAGTCCAGACTCTGGAAACACCATATATTTT.

CDR3 bases: TGTGCCAGCAGTTTACTGCAGGGCGGACAGCCCCAGCATTTT. Its protein is CASSLLQGGQPQHF. The rearrangement links TRBV27 to TRBJ1-5; tentatively, D is TRBD1 (5 bases). The CDR3 consists of 14 residues. Between the trimmed V and J ends, which lost 2 bases and 7 bases, there was a span of 12 bases. Germline-derived CDR1 and CDR2 are MNHEY and SMNVEV (reference sequence).

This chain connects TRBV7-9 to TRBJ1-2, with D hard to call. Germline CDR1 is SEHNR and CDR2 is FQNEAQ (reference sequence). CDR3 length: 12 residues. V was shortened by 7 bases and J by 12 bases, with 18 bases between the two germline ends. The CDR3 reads CASNTEGGSDTF. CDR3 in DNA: TGTGCCAGCAACACCGAAGGAGGGAGCGACACCTTC.